The T cell receptor beta chain described here comes from a study of T cells after yellow fever vaccination. Study in general: Memory subsets EM, EMRA, CM and Tscm were separated by sorting based on CD3, CD45RA, CCR7 and CD95.

Whole-study results and caveats: Abundant clonotypes from the bulk population could contaminate FACS-sorted repertoires. Post-booster reappearance was seen for most primary-vaccination clones (about 96% CD4, around 91% CD8).

There are many counts of this clonotype. From germline, CDR1 is GTSNPN and CDR2 SVGIG (reference sequence). The ends lost 5 bases at V and 6 bases at J; junction bases unmatched: 11. CDR3 length equals 14 residues. TCRdb re-analysed the 5' RACE reads in MiXCR, keeping a single row per CDR3 protein. Of under 20,000 distinct CDR3 sequences listed, about 4% are singletons. The sequence was collected from a man younger than 45 who received the YFV17D yellow fever vaccine. Sample: PBMCs, either bulk or a sorted T-cell subset (CD4+, CD8+, memory, or dextramer-sorted; not recorded which), taken 15 days after the yellow fever booster vaccination. The genes are TRBV30 and TRBJ2-3, with TRBD2 matching over 7 bases. The CDR3 sequence is CAWVRAGVGDTQYF. For the CDR3, the DNA is TGTGCCTGGGTCCGGGCGGGAGTAGGGGATACGCAGTATTTT.